The 11 T cell receptor beta chains presented below share a single source sample, sequenced in a study of CD8 T cells in ankylosing spondylitis. TCRdb used MiXCR to reprocess the 5' RACE reads, holding one entry per CDR3 protein. The repertoire has approximately 350,000 distinct CDR3 sequences, around 15% of them found once; the top ten carry about 1.1%. The specimen sequenced was blood, either unsorted or a sorted T cell fraction (not recorded which). These receptors came from a male donor with ankylosing spondylitis or in good health (not recorded which).

This clonotype was recorded at least ten times. The chain is built from TRBV5-1 and TRBJ1-2, with TRBD1 matching over 10 bases. In germline, CDR1 is SGHRS, CDR2 YFSETQ. This CDR3 comprises 16 residues. V was clipped by 4 bases and J by 4 bases; unmatched bases: 10. In nucleotides, the CDR3 is TGCGCCAGCAGCCAAGGGACAGGGGCGCCTCTCTATGGCTACACCTTC. Translated: CASSQGTGAPLYGYTF.

This chain links TRBV12-3 or TRBV12-4 with TRBJ2-1; D may be TRBD1 or TRBD2 (7 bases each). Trimming cost V 7 bases and J 9 bases, with 22 bases left between them. CDR3 length equals 15 residues. The CDR3 sequence: CASTYARQGGSEQFF. In DNA, the CDR3 is TGTGCCAGCACCTATGCCCGGCAGGGGGGGAGTGAGCAGTTCTTC.

This clonotype was detected a few times. The rearrangement links TRBV7-2 to TRBJ2-1, with TRBD2 matching 10 bases. The V and J ends lost 6 bases and 2 bases, in that order; junction bases with no gene match: 7. Per the germline V gene, CDR1 is SGHTA and CDR2 is FQGNSA. This CDR3 spans 16 amino acids. CDR3 in amino acids: CASRLTSGAAYNEQFF. CDR3 nucleotide sequence: TGTGCCAGCAGACTCACTAGCGGGGCCGCCTACAATGAGCAGTTCTTC.

This chain links TRBV29-1 with TRBJ1-5; D not certain. Germline loops: CDR1 SQVTM, CDR2 ANQGSEA. Trimming left V 4 bases short and J 2 bases short, with 9 bases between. The CDR3 extends over 13 amino acids. DNA for the CDR3: TGCAGCGTTGCTGAGAACCGCAATCAGCCCCAGCATTTT. It codes for CSVAENRNQPQHF.

The CDR3 is CASSYSASLAATYEQYF. The CDR3, as DNA: TGTGCCAGCAGTTACTCGGCCTCACTAGCGGCGACCTACGAGCAGTACTTC. V is TRBV6-5 and J is TRBJ2-7; 8 nucleotides agree with TRBD2. Germline values: CDR1 MNHEY, CDR2 SVGAGI. The V gene end was trimmed by 0 bases and the J gene end by 2 bases; junction bases not matched to a gene: 9. The CDR3 covers 17 residues.

The chain uses TRBV5-6 and TRBJ1-2; 8 nucleotides align to TRBD1. Losses at the gene ends were 4 bases for V and 7 bases for J; bases not matched to a gene: 9. Per the germline V gene, CDR1 is SGHDT and CDR2 is YYEEEE. The CDR3 loop spans 14 amino acids. The CDR3 nucleotides are TGTGCCAGCAGCCCATGGGGGACAGGTGCTGGCTACACCTTC. Translated, it gives CASSPWGTGAGYTF.

This chain uses TRBV29-1 with TRBJ2-7; weak D call: TRBD2 (6 bases). The CDR3 spans 11 residues. The V end was cut by 4 bases, the J end by 3 bases, with 7 bases between. Germline V gene lookup returns CDR1 SQVTM and CDR2 ANQGSEA. The CDR3 sequence: CSVVEGYEQYF. CDR3 DNA sequence: TGCAGCGTTGTGGAGGGCTACGAGCAGTACTTC.

V is TRBV20-1 and J is TRBJ1-5; maybe TRBD1 (6 bases). CDR1 is DFQATT, CDR2 SNEGSKA, per germline (reference sequence). The CDR3 runs to 14 residues. V lost 3 bases to trimming and J lost 0 bases, with 9 bases between them. The CDR3 DNA follows: TGCAGTGCTAGGGGGGACATTAGCAATCAGCCCCAGCATTTT. This translates into CSARGDISNQPQHF.

J is TRBJ1-2 and V is TRBV29-1; D is possibly TRBD1 (5 bases). This CDR3 region has 12 residues. V was shortened by 3 bases and J by 4 bases, with 9 bases between the two germline ends. CDR1 and CDR2 from the germline V gene are SQVTM and ANQGSEA. The CDR3 is CSVEEGSYGYTF. CDR3 nucleotide sequence: TGCAGCGTTGAGGAGGGGTCCTATGGCTACACCTTC.

This clonotype has ten or more counts. The J gene is TRBJ2-3, the V gene TRBV9, with D hard to call. CDR1 and CDR2 (germline): SGDLS, YYNGEE. V shed 0 bases and J shed 4 bases, with 12 bases lying between them. This CDR3 comprises 15 residues. In nucleotides, the CDR3 is TGTGCCAGCAGCGTAGCTACCCTGATCGCAGATACGCAGTATTTT. Translating it yields CASSVATLIADTQYF.

V gene TRBV7-7 combines with J gene TRBJ2-7; maybe TRBD2 (7 bases). Looked up from germline, CDR1 is SSHAT and CDR2 is FNYEAQ (reference sequence). This CDR3 is built from 15 residues. Trimming took 6 bases from V and 2 from J, leaving 17 bases between them. In DNA, the CDR3 is TGTGCCAGCAGTACAAATCGGGGGGCCGCCTACGAGCAGTACTTC. This sequence encodes CASSTNRGAAYEQYF.